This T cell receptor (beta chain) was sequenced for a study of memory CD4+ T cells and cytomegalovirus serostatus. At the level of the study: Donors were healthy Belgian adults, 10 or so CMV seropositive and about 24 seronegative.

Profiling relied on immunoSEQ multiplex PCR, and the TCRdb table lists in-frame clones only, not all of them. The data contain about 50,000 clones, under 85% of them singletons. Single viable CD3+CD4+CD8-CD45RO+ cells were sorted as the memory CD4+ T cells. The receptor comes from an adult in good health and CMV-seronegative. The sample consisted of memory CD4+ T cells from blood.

The CDR3 sequence: CASSPSTGNYGYTF. The CDR3 DNA sequence: TGTGCCAGCTCACCTTCGACAGGGAACTATGGCTACACCTTC. This chain joins TRBV18 and TRBJ1-2; 7 nucleotides match TRBD1. The CDR3 is 14 residues long. J lost 2 bases, V lost 3 bases, and 3 bases had no gene match. CDR1 KGHSH and CDR2 LQKENI come from the germline V gene.